This TCR beta chain is from a study of graft-versus-host responses after intestinal transplantation. Background on the study: Uniformly, recipients were administered anti-thymocyte globulin induction with subsequent tacrolimus and steroids for two to three years.

Study-level findings and limits: GvH clones surfaced in recipient marrow, some emerging earlier in ileum or blood.

On this clone itself: As yet, its antigen is unknown.

Data came from immunoSEQ multiplex PCR; TCRdb stores just in-frame clones and leaves some out. The sample shows 39,000 or so clones, 93% of them seen only once. The CDR3 sequence is 17 residues long. In germline, CDR1 is MNHEY, CDR2 SMNVEV (reference sequence). Trimming pared 0 bases from V and 0 bases from J, leaving 15 bases between. This clonotype was obtained from a human donor who was the organ donor for an intestinal transplant. The genes are TRBV27 and TRBJ2-7, with D tentatively TRBD2 (6 bases). This material consisted of unstimulated CD8+ T cells sorted from spleen or lymph node cells, taken before transplant. CDR3 protein: CASSLSAPVSGSYEQYF. The DNA for the CDR3 is TGTGCCAGCAGTTTATCGGCCCCGGTTAGCGGCTCCTACGAGCAGTACTTC.